The sequence of this TCR beta chain was determined in a study of blood T cells in healthy people across ages. Study-wide points: TCR beta diversity per million T cells fell roughly linearly with age.

The use of a sample-barcoded 5' primer and a J-beta primer mix characterized a second PCR of roughly 6 to 11 cycles. One entry per CDR3 protein results from TCRdb running MiXCR on the 5' RACE reads. The sample contains approximately 1.5 million distinct CDR3 sequences, roughly 43% of which appear only once. Concerning this clonotype: Its antigen is currently unknown.

The CDR3 runs 13 residues. With 6 bases removed from V and 2 bases from J, the gap between germline ends came to 13 bases. Per germline, CDR1 SQVTM and CDR2 ANQGSEA. This receptor was obtained from a young woman in good health. Sequencing was carried out using blood. V and J are TRBV29-1 and TRBJ2-5; D gene uncertain. This CDR3 is CSVALGSQETQYF. As DNA, the CDR3 is TGCAGCGTCGCGTTGGGCAGTCAAGAGACCCAGTACTTC.